Sequencing of this T cell receptor beta chain was carried out in a study of blood T cell repertoires in COVID-19. Germline V gene data show CDR1 as MNHEY and CDR2 as SMNVEV (reference sequence). The CDR3 runs to 14 residues. Germline trimming cut 3 bases from V and 10 bases from J; bases unmatched to any gene: 6. Profiled with immunoSEQ multiplex PCR; TCRdb holds only in-frame clones, not every one. Among more than 350,000 clones listed, around nine tenths were seen once. Two consecutive negative NP/OP PCR tests, clearance, or resolved symptoms defined Cohort 3 recovery. The genes are TRBV27 and TRBJ2-1; 10 bases map to TRBD2. Material: PBMCs or T cells enriched from blood (not recorded which). This sequence was found in a woman aged 45 to 65 who had recovered from COVID-19. CDR3 sequence: CASSLERGGHEQFF. DNA of the CDR3: TGTGCCAGCAGTTTGGAGCGGGGGGGCCACGAGCAGTTCTTC.